The T cell receptor (beta chain) described here comes from a study of T cell repertoires in cytomegalovirus infection. Study-level points and caveats: Summed frequency of public TCR beta families distinguished CMV carriers with the relevant HLA.

Germline lookup yields CDR1 SGHTA and CDR2 FQGNSA. V dropped 2 bases and J dropped 7 bases, with 20 bases sitting between them. The CDR3 is 16 amino acids. This clonotype was recorded many times. Its antigen is still unknown. TCRdb re-called the reads with MiXCR, one entry per CDR3 protein. The sample has under 300,000 distinct CDR3 sequences; around 12% are singletons. The source of this sequence is a human donor in good health (CMV status not recorded). Some clones in this sample may be carry-over from other donors' samples. V and J are TRBV7-2 and TRBJ1-2; D is ambiguous. Input material: PBMCs. The CDR3 DNA reads TGTGCCAGCAGCTTACGGACGCGTCTCGTTCGTAGTGGCTACACCTTC. Its translation: CASSLRTRLVRSGYTF.